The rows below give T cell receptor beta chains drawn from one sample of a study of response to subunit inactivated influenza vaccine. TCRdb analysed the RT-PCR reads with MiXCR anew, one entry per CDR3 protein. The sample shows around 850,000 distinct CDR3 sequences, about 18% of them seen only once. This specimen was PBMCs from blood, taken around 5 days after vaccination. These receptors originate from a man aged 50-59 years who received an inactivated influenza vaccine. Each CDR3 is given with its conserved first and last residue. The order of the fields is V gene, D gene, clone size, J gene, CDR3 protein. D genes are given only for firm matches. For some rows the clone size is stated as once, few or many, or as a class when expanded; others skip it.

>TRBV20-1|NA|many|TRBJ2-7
CSARDVRDSYEQYF
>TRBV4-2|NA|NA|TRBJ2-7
CASSQEAGAFYEQYF
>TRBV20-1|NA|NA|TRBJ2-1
CSARDASASYNEQFF
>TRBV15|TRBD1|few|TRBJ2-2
CATSREQGMRGELFF
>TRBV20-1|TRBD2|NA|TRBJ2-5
CSASLSSGGPMETQYF
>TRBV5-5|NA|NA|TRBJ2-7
CASSSLHTGTNPYEQYF
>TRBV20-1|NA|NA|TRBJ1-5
CSAPGPLGQPQHF
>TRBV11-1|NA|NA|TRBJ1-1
CASSPVQWTEAFF
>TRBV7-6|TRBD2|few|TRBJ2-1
CASSSRLAGGLSYNEQFF
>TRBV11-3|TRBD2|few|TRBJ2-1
CASSLTGGPSEQFF
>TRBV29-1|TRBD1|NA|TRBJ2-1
CSVHTGGIVDEQFF
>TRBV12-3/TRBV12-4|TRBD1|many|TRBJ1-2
CASSLGTGGVYGYTF
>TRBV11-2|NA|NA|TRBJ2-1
CASSLEPPRGGYNEQFF
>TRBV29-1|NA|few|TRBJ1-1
CSVTETAVAFF
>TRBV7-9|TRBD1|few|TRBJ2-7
CASSLGNRDRITYEQYF
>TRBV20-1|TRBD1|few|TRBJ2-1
CSAYDRGANNEQFF
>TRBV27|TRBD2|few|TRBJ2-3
CASRGAGGSDTQYF
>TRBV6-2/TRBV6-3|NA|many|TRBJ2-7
CASSYRSGAYEQYF
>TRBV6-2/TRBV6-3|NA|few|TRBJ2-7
CASTPWYDYSYEQYF
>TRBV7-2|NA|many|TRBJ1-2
CASSLGLGGYTF
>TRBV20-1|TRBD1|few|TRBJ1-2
CSARDHNRGPNYGYTF
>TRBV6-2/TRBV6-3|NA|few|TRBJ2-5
CATEGVRETQYF
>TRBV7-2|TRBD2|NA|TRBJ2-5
CASSLASGTETQYF
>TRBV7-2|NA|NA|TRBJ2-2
CASSPHPNTGELFF
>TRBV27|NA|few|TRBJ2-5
CASSTLGDSGETQYF
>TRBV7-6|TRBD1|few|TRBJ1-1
CASSTWTGMNTEAFF
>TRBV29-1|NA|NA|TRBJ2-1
CSVIAESSYNEQFF
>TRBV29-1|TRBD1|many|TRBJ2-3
CSVDRGPGDTQYF
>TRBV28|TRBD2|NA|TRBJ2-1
CASRRLAGHNEQFF
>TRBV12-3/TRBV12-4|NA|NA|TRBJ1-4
CASSLGSSVNEKLFF
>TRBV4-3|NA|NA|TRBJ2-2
CASSQDGAGRGTGELFF
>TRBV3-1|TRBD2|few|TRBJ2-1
CATEASGLYNEQFF
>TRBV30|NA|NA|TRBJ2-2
CAWSVNPGRWQNTGELFF
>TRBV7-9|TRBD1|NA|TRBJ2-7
CASSLRGQVYEQYF
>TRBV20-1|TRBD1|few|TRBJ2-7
CSAHVTGTFSYEQYF
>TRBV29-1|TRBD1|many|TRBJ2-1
CSVGQGFQNEQFF
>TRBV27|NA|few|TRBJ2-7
CASSFLATGGVNEQYF
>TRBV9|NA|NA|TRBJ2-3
CASSTRPLSTDTQYF
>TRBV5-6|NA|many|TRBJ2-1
CASSLGVTAYNEQFF
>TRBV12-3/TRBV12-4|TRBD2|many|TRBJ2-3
CASRLAGGPDTQYF
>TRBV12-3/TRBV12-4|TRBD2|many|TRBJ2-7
CASGLAGGRYEQYF
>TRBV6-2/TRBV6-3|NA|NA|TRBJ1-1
CASSYTGTEAFF
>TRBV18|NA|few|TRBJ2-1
CASSPLSAGSSYNEQFF